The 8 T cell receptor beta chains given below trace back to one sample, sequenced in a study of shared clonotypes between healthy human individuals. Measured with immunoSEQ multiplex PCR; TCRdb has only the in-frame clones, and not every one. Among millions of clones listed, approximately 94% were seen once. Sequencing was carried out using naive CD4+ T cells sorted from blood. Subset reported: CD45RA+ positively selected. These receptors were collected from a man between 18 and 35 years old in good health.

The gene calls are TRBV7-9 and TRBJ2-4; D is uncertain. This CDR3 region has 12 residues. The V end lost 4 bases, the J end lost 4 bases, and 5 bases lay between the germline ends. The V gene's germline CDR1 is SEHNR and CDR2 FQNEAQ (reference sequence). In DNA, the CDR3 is TGTGCCAGCAGCTCGCCGAAAAACATTCAGTACTTC. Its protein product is CASSSPKNIQYF.

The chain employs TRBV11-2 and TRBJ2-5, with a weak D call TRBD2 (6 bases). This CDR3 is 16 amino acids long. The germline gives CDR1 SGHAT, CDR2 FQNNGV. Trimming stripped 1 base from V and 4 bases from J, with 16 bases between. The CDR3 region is CASSLVTGAPSETQYF. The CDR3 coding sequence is TGTGCCAGCAGCTTAGTTACGGGAGCCCCCTCAGAGACCCAGTACTTC.

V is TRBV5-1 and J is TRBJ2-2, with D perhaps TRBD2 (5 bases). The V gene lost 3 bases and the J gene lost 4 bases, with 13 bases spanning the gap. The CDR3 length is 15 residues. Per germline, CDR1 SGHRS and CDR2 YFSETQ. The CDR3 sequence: CASSSTTKSTGELFF. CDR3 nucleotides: TGCGCCAGCAGCTCAACGACTAAGTCCACCGGGGAGCTGTTTTTT.

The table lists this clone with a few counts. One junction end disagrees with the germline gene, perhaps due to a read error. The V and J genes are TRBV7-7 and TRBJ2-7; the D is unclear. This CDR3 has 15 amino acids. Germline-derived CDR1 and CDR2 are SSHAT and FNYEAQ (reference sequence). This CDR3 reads CASSLAPTERYEQYF. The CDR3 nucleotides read TGTGCTAGCAGCTTAGCTCCAACCGAGAGATACGAGCAGTACTTC.

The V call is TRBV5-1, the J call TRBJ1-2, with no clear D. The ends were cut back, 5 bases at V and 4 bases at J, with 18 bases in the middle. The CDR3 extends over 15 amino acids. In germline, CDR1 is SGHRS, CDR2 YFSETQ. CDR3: CASRERTESSYGYTF. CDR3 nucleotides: TGCGCCAGCAGGGAAAGGACGGAATCCAGCTATGGCTACACCTTC. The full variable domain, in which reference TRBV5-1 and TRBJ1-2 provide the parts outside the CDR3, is KAGVTQTPRYLIKTRGQQVTLSCSPISGHRSVSWYQQTPGQGLQFLFEYFSETQRNKGNFPGRFSGRQFSNSRSEMNVSTLELGDSALYLCASRERTESSYGYTFGSGTRLTVV.

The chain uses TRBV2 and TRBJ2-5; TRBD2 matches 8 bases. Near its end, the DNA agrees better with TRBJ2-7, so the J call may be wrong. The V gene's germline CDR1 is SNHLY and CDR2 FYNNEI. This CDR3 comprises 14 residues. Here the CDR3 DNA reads TGTGCCAGCAGTGTAAGCGGGAGCTCCTACGAGCAGTACTTC. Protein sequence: CASSVSGSSYEQYF.

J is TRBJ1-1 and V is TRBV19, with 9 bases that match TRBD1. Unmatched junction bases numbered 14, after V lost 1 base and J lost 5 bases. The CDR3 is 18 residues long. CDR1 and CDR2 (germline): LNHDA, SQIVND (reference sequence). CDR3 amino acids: CASSIVGEEGTGRTEAFF. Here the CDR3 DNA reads TGTGCCAGTAGTATAGTTGGGGAGGAAGGGACAGGGAGGACTGAAGCTTTCTTT.

The CDR3 nucleotides read TGTGCCAGCAGCCAAGTAAATACAGGGGCGTATGGCTACACCTTC. It translates to CASSQVNTGAYGYTF. The J gene is TRBJ1-2, the V gene TRBV14; TRBD1 aligns across 7 bases. V lost 1 base and J lost 5; bases outside the gene matches: 7. This CDR3 contains 15 residues. Germline loops: CDR1 SGHDN, CDR2 FVKESK.